Listed here is a single T cell receptor beta chain. Its specificity is not known. The data derive from a study of T cells expressing NK-cell markers. Looking at the study overall: Eight donors were sequenced, of whom seven were HCMV-seropositive, while the remaining one was HCMV-seronegative. Study findings and constraints: Four of the donors also had these clonotypes leading their CD3+CD56-NKG2C+ fraction. The contribution of dominant NKG2C+ clonotypes to CD8+ T cells in more than five donors was roughly 1.0-7.5%.

CDR1 is SGHRS and CDR2 is YFSETQ in the germline V gene. The CDR3 loop spans 13 amino acids. It was by 5'RACE template switching with UMIs that TCR beta cDNA was made. TCRdb reprocessed the 5' RACE reads and keeps a single row for each CDR3 protein, giving no DNA. The sample is made up of some 460,000 distinct CDR3 sequences, and the top ten hold roughly 1.4% of it. The sequencing sample was made of blood T cells: a sorted CD56 or NKG2C T cell subset, CD4+ or CD8+ T cells, or bulk PBMC T cells (not recorded which). This chain links TRBV5-1 with TRBJ1-2. The TCR was taken from a woman between 45 and 65 years old in good health. The chain's CDR3 is CASSLDIVNGYTF.